These T cell receptor beta chains were read from a single sample in a study of blood T cell repertoires in COVID-19. Some clones are missing from TCRdb's copy, which holds only in-frame ones; the method was immunoSEQ multiplex PCR. Of roughly 230,000 clones detected, about nine tenths appear once; the ten largest clones hold more than 0.8%. Sequencing was performed on peripheral blood. The receptors come from a man younger than 45 with COVID-19, enrolled during active disease. Each CDR3 is given with its conserved first and last residue. Each record gives: J gene, D gene, clone size, V gene, CDR3 protein, CDR3 DNA. A D gene is named only where the DNA matches it firmly. Clone size is given for some rows only: seen once, a few or many times, or a class if the clone is expanded.

TRBJ2-2 | TRBD2 | - | TRBV2 | CASKPTSGGAGELFF | TGTGCCAGCAAACCGACTAGCGGGGGGGCCGGGGAGCTGTTTTTT
TRBJ1-1 | - | once | TRBV11-2 | CASSQAGNTEAFF | TGTGCCAGCAGCCAAGCGGGGAACACTGAAGCTTTCTTT
TRBJ1-2 | TRBD1 | few | TRBV11-1 | CASSLDRGDGYTF | TGTGCCAGCAGCCTCGACAGGGGAGATGGCTACACCTTC
TRBJ2-5 | TRBD2 | once | TRBV29-1 | CSVDASGETQYF | TGCAGCGTTGATGCTAGCGGTGAGACCCAGTACTTC
TRBJ2-7 | TRBD1 | - | TRBV7-7 | CASSPGDRGSYEQYF | TGTGCCAGCAGCCCCGGGGACAGGGGCTCCTACGAGCAGTACTTC
TRBJ2-1 | - | - | TRBV9 | CASSPRATYNEQFF | TGTGCCAGCAGCCCCAGGGCAACCTACAATGAGCAGTTCTTC
TRBJ1-5 | - | few | TRBV14 | CASSQLFGDSNQPQHF | TGTGCCAGCAGCCAATTATTCGGGGATAGCAATCAGCCCCAGCATTTT
TRBJ1-2 | - | - | TRBV7-9 | CASSLVTGNYGYTF | TGTGCCAGCAGCTTAGTAACAGGGAACTATGGCTACACCTTC
TRBJ1-1 | - | - | TRBV11-2 | CASSLDHGINREAFF | TGTGCCAGCAGCTTAGATCACGGAATTAACAGGGAGGCTTTCTTT
TRBJ1-4 | TRBD1 | - | TRBV5-1 | CASSLSAGGDPNEKLFF | TGCGCCAGCAGCTTGTCGGCAGGGGGAGACCCTAATGAAAAACTGTTTTTT
TRBJ2-2 | - | - | TRBV9 | CASSVAVPGNTGELFF | TGTGCCAGCAGCGTAGCGGTGCCGGGGAACACCGGGGAGCTGTTTTTT
TRBJ1-6 | - | - | TRBV23-1 | CASSQWEVWTWSRSPLHF | TGCGCCAGCAGTCAATGGGAGGTTTGGACATGGTCTCGGTCACCCCTCCACTTT
TRBJ1-6 | - | - | TRBV11-2 | CASSLGDTHNSPLHF | TGTGCCAGCAGCTTAGGGGACACCCATAATTCACCCCTCCACTTT
TRBJ2-3 | - | once | TRBV14 | CASRSGTTTDTQYF | TGTGCCAGCAGGTCCGGGACAACGACAGATACGCAGTATTTT
TRBJ1-1 | TRBD1 | - | TRBV4-1 | CASSQGGTEGIGVF | TGCGCCAGCAGCCAAGGCGGGACAGAGGGGATTGGGGTCTTT
TRBJ1-2 | TRBD1 | - | TRBV2 | CASSAQQGSSYGYTF | TGTGCCAGCAGTGCTCAACAGGGGTCGTCCTATGGCTACACCTTC